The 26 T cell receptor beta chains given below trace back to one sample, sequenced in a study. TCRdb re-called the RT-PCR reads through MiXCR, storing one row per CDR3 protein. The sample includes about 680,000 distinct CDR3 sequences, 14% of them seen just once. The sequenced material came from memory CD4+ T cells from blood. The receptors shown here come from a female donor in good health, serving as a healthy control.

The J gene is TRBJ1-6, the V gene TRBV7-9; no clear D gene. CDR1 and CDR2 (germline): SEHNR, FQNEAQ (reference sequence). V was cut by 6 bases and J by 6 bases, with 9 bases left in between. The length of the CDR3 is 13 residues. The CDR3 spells CASRTEGNSPLHF. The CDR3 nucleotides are TGTGCCAGCAGGACGGAGGGTAATTCACCCCTCCACTTT.

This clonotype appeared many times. CDR3 nucleotides: TGCAGTGCGACCGACAGGGACATCTACGAGCAGTACTTC. Its translation is CSATDRDIYEQYF. The chain uses TRBV20-1 and TRBJ2-7; 7 bases align to TRBD1. The CDR3 is 13 amino acids. V trimming: 6 bases; J trimming: 3 bases; junction bases outside the gene matches: 8. Per germline, CDR1 DFQATT and CDR2 SNEGSKA (reference sequence).

The CDR3 loop is CSVGGTQPQHF. For the CDR3, the DNA is TGCAGCGTTGGGGGGACGCAGCCCCAGCATTTT. The chain couples TRBV29-1 to TRBJ1-5, with a weak D call TRBD1 (5 bases). Germline-derived CDR1 and CDR2 are SQVTM and ANQGSEA. The germline V and J ends were trimmed by 4 bases and 7 bases, with 8 bases remaining between them. The CDR3 is made up of 11 amino acids. The full variable domain, completed using reference TRBV29-1 and TRBJ1-5, is SAVISQKPSRDICQRGTSLTIQCQVDSQVTMMFWYRQQPGQSLTLIATANQGSEATYESGFVIDKFPISRPNLTFSTLTVSNMSPEDSSIYLCSVGGTQPQHFGDGTRLSIL.

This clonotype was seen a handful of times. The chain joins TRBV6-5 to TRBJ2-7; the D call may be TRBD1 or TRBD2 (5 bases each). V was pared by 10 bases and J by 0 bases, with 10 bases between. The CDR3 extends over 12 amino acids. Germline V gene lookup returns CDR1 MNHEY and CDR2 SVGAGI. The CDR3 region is CATGTSSYEQYF. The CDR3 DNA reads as TGTGCCACAGGGACCAGCTCCTACGAGCAGTACTTC.

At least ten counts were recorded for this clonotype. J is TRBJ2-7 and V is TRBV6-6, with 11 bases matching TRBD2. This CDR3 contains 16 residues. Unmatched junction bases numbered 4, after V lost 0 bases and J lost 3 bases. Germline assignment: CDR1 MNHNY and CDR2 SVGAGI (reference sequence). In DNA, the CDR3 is TGTGCCAGCAGTTACTCGAAGACTAGCGGGAACTACGAGCAGTACTTC. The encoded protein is CASSYSKTSGNYEQYF.

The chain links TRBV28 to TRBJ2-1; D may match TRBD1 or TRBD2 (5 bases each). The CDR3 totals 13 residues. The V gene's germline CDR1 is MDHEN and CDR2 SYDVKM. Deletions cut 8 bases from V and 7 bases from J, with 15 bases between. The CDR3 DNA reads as TGTGCCAGCGATAACGGGGCGGGTAATGAGCAGTTCTTC. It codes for CASDNGAGNEQFF.

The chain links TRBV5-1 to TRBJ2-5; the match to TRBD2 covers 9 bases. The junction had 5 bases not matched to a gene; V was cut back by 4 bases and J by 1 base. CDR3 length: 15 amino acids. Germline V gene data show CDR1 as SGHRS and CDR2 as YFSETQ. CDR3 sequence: CASSGSSGSQETQYF. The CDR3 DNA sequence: TGCGCCAGCAGCGGTAGTAGCGGGAGCCAAGAGACCCAGTACTTC.

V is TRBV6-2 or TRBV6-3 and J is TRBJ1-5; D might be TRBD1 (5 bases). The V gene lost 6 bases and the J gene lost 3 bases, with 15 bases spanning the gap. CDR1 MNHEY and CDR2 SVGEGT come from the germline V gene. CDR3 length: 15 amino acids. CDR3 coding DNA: TGTGCCAGCAGGGGACTCCAGGGATCCAATCAGCCCCAGCATTTT. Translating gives CASRGLQGSNQPQHF.

CDR3 DNA sequence: TGTGCCAGCAGTTACGGGGGCGGGAGGGCCAGGTATGAGCAGTTCTTC. The encoded protein is CASSYGGGRARYEQFF. This chain joins TRBV6-6 and TRBJ2-1; 9 bases are shared with TRBD2. The germline gives CDR1 MNHNY, CDR2 SVGAGI (reference sequence). The CDR3 is made up of 16 amino acids. Unmatched junction bases numbered 10, after V lost 2 bases and J lost 8 bases.

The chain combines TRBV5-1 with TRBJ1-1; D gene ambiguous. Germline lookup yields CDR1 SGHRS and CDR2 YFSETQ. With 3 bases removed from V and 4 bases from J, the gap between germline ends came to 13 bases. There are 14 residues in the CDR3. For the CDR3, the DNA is TGCGCCAGCAGCTGGACGGGAACGGGCACTGAAGCTTTCTTT. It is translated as CASSWTGTGTEAFF.

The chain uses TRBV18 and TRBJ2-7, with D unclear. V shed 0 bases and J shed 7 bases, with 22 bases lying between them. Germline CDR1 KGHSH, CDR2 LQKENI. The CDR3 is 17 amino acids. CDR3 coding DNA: TGTGCCAGCTCACCACCGGGGAAAGGTCCATTGATTGGGGAGCAGTACTTC. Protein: CASSPPGKGPLIGEQYF.

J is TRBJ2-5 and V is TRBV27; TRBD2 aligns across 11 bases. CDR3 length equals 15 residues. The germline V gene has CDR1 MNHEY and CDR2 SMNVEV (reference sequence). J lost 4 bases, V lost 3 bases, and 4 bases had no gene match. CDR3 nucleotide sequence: TGTGCCAGCAGTTTCGCCACTAGCGGGAGAGAGACCCAGTACTTC. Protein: CASSFATSGRETQYF.

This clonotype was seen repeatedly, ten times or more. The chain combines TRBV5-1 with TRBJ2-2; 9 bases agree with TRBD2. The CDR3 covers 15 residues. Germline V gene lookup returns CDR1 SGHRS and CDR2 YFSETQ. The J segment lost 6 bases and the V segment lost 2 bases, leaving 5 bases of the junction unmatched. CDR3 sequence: CASSFGLASAGELFF. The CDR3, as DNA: TGCGCCAGCAGCTTCGGACTAGCGAGTGCCGGGGAGCTGTTTTTT.

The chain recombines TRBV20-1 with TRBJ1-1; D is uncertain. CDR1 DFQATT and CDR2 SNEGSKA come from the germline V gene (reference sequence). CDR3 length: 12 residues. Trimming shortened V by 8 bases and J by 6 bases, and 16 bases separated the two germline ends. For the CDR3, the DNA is TGCAGTACTGCAAAGGTTGGCGCTGAAGCTTTCTTT. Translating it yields CSTAKVGAEAFF.

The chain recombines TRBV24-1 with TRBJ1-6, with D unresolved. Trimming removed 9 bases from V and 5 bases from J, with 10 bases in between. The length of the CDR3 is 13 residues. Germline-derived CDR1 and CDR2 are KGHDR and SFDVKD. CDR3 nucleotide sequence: TGTGCCACCTCAGCCGCACATAATTCACCCCTCCACTTT. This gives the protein CATSAAHNSPLHF.

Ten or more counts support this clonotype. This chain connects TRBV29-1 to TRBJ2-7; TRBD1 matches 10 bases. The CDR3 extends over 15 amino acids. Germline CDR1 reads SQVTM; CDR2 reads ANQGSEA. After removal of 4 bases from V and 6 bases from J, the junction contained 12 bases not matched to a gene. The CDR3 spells CSVGPAGTGVIEQYF. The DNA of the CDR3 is TGCAGCGTTGGGCCTGCCGGGACAGGGGTTATCGAGCAGTACTTC.

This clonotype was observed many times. This CDR3 is CASSYNENYGYTF. The CDR3, as DNA: TGTGCCAGCAGTTACAACGAGAACTATGGCTACACCTTC. The chain links TRBV6-5 to TRBJ1-2; D is unclear. Trimming stripped 2 bases from V and 2 bases from J, with 6 bases between. CDR3 length equals 13 residues. Germline-derived CDR1 and CDR2 are MNHEY and SVGAGI.

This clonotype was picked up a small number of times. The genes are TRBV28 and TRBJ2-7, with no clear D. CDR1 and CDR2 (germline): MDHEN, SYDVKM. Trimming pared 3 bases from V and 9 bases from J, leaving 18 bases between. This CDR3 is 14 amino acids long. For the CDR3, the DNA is TGTGCCAGCAGTTTTGGAGTCCCCGCACCTAGGCAGTACTTC. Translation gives CASSFGVPAPRQYF.

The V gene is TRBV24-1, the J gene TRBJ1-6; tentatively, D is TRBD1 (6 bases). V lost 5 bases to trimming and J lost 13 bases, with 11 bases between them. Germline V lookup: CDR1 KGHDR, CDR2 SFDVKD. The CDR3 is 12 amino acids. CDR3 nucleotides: TGTGCCACCAGTGCCCTAGGGGGGCCCCTCCACTTT. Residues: CATSALGGPLHF.

The CDR3 spells CASSLVRRIRTGGGDEQFF. The CDR3 nucleotides are TGTGCCAGCAGCTTAGTCCGGCGAATTAGGACAGGGGGGGGCGATGAGCAGTTCTTC. The genes are TRBV11-2 and TRBJ2-1; 10 nucleotides line up with TRBD1. Looked up from germline, CDR1 is SGHAT and CDR2 is FQNNGV. The length of the CDR3 is 19 residues. V dropped 1 base and J dropped 8; count of bases not matched to a gene: 17.

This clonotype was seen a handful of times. CDR3 residues: CASSQEGQANEKLFF. CDR3 nucleotide sequence: TGTGCCAGCAGCCAAGAGGGGCAGGCTAATGAAAAACTGTTTTTT. V and J are TRBV14 and TRBJ1-4; tentatively, D is TRBD1 (5 bases). Trimming stripped 0 bases from V and 3 bases from J, with 8 bases between. Germline values: CDR1 SGHDN, CDR2 FVKESK. This CDR3 contains 15 residues. The whole variable domain, filled in from reference TRBV14 and TRBJ1-4, reads EAGVTQFPSHSVIEKGQTVTLRCDPISGHDNLYWYRRVMGKEIKFLLHFVKESKQDESGMPNNRFLAERTGGTYSTLKVQPAELEDSGVYFCASSQEGQANEKLFFGSGTQLSVL.

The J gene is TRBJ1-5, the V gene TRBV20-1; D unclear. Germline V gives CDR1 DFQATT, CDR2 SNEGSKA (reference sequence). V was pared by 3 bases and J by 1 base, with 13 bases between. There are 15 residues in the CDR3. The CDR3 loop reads CSASSERMSNQPQHF. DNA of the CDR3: TGCAGTGCTAGCTCCGAGAGGATGAGCAATCAGCCCCAGCATTTT.

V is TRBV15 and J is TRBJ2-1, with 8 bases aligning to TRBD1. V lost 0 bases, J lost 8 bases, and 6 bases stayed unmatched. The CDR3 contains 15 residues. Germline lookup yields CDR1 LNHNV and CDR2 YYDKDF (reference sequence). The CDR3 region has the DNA TGTGCCACCAGCAGAGAGACAGGGGTAGTCGATGAGCAGTTCTTC. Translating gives CATSRETGVVDEQFF. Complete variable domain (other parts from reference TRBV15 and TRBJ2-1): DAMVIQNPRYQVTQFGKPVTLSCSQTLNHNVMYWYQQKSSQAPKLLFHYYDKDFNNEADTPDNFQSRRPNTSFCFLDIRSPGLGDTAMYLCATSRETGVVDEQFFGPGTRLTVL.

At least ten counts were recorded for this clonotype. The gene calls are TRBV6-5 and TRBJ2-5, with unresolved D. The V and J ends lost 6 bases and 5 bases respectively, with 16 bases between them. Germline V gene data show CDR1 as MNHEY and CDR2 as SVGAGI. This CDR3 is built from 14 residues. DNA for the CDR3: TGTGCCAGCAGCTCTTTAGTGAGGTTCGAGACCCAGTACTTC. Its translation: CASSSLVRFETQYF.

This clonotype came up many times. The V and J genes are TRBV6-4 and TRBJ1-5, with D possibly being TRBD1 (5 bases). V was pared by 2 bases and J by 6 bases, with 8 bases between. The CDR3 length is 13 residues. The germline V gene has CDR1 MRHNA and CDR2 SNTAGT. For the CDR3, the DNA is TGTGCCAGCAGTGACAGGGGCGGTCAGCCCCAGCATTTT. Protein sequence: CASSDRGGQPQHF.

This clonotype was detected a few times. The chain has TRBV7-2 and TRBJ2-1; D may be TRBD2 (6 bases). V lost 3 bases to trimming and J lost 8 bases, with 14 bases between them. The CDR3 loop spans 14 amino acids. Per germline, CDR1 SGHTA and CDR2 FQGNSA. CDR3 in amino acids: CASSFLGTLDEQFF. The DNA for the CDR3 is TGTGCCAGCAGCTTTCTCGGGACTCTTGATGAGCAGTTCTTC. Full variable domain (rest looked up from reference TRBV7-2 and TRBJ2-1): GAGVSQSPSNKVTEKGKDVELRCDPISGHTALYWYRQSLGQGLEFLIYFQGNSAPDKSGLPSDRFSAERTGGSVSTLTIQRTQQEDSAVYLCASSFLGTLDEQFFGPGTRLTVL.